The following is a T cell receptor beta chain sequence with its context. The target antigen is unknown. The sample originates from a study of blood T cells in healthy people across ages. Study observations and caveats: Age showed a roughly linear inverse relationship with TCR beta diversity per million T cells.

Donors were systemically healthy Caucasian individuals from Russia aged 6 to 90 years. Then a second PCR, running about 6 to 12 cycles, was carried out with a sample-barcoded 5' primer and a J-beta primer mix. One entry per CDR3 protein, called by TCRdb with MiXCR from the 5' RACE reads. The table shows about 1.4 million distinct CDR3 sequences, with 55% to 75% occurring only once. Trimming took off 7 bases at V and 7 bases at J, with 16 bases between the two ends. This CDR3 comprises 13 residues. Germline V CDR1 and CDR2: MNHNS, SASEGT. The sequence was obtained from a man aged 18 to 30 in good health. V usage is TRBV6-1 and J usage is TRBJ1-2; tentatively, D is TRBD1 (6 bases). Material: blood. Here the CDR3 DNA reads TGTGCCAGCACGTCTTTCGGGGGCAGTGGCTACACCTTC. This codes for CASTSFGGSGYTF.